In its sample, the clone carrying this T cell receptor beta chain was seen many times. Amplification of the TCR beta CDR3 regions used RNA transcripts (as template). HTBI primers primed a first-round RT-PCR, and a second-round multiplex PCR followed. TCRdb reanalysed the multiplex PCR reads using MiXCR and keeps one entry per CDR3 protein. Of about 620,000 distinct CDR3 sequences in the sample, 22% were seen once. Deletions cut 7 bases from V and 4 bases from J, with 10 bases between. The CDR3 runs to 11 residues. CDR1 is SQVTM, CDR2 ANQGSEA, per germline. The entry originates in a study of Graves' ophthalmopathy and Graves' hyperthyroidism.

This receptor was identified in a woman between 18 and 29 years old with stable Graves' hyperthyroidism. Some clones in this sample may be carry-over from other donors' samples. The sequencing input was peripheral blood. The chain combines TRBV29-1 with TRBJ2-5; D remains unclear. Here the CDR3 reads CSAFGLETQYF. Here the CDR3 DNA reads TGCAGCGCCTTTGGTTTAGAGACCCAGTACTTC.